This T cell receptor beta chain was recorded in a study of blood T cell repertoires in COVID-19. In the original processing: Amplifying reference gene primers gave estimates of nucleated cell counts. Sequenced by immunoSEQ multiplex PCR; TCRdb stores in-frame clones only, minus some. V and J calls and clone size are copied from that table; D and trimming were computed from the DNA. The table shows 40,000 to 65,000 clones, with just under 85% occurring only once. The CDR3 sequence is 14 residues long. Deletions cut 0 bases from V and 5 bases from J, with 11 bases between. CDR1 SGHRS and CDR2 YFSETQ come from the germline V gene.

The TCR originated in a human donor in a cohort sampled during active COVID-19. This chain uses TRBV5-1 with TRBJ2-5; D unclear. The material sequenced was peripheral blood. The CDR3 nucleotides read TGCGCCAGCAGCTTGGTATCGGGTGGGGAGACCCAGTACTTC. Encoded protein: CASSLVSGGETQYF.